This TCR beta chain emerged from a study of regulatory T cells in long-lasting Graves disease. Germline loops: CDR1 SGHAT, CDR2 FQNNGV. J gave up 6 bases and V 4 bases, and 5 bases lay outside the gene matches. The CDR3 spans 15 residues. The authors built TCR beta libraries using iRepertoire HTBI primers and Arm-PCR of CDR3 regions. One entry per CDR3 protein results from TCRdb running MiXCR on the multiplex PCR reads. This table holds about 310,000 distinct CDR3 sequences, roughly a fifth found once. The time point is: persistent/refractory GD, antithyroid drugs over 5 years with positive TRAb. RNA extracted from PBMCs served as the sequencing template.

Material: peripheral blood mononuclear cells (PBMCs), obtained when the disease was refractory, from a patient treated with antithyroid drugs. The sequence was collected from a female donor with Graves disease. The genes are TRBV11-2 and TRBJ2-7, with 14 positions matching TRBD2. Written as DNA, the CDR3 is TGTGCCAGCAGCTCAAGGGGACTAGCGGGAGCCGAGCAGTACTTC. Amino acids: CASSSRGLAGAEQYF.